This TCR beta chain emerged from a study of cytomegalovirus exposure and HLA in healthy donors. The study's findings and limits: Per a prior analysis, the majority of TCR beta V segments were productive roughly 90% or roughly 30% of the time. Analysis performed later showed TCR beta chains linked to HLA being more clonally expanded than equally common others.

Germline CDR1 reads MNHEY; CDR2 reads SMNVEV (reference sequence). V lost 5 bases and J lost 0; bases outside the gene matches: 10. This CDR3 has 16 residues. PCR was performed using 60 Vbeta and 13 Jbeta primers. This table comes from immunoSEQ multiplex PCR, and its TCRdb copy is limited to in-frame clones, with some not included. In the table there are approximately 190,000 clones, approximately 79% of which are singletons. Worth noting for this clone: What it binds is unknown.

The sequence was collected from a man in his forties in good health and CMV-seropositive. This rearrangement joins TRBV27 to TRBJ2-7; 7 bases map to TRBD1. What was sequenced was PBMCs. The CDR3, as DNA: TGTGCCAGCAGTCCGCCTTCTACAGGGGCCTCCTACGAGCAGTACTTC. Translation gives CASSPPSTGASYEQYF.